This passage covers 5 T cell receptor beta chains from one sample sequenced in a study of blood T cell repertoires in COVID-19. The data were produced by immunoSEQ multiplex PCR, yet TCRdb's version contains in-frame clones alone and is incomplete. The sample carries about 73,000 clones, roughly 83% recorded once. Sequenced sample: peripheral blood. The origin of the receptors is an older man with active or convalescent COVID-19.

The chain joins TRBV5-1 to TRBJ1-5, with TRBD1 matching over 11 bases. The V gene end was trimmed by 1 base and the J gene end by 7 bases; junction bases not matched to a gene: 4. The CDR3 runs 15 residues. CDR1 and CDR2 (germline): SGHRS, YFSETQ. The CDR3 region has the DNA TGCGCCAGCAGCTTGACGGGACAGGGGGGCCAGCCCCAGCATTTT. Protein sequence: CASSLTGQGGQPQHF. Complete variable domain (other parts from reference TRBV5-1 and TRBJ1-5): KAGVTQTPRYLIKTRGQQVTLSCSPISGHRSVSWYQQTPGQGLQFLFEYFSETQRNKGNFPGRFSGRQFSNSRSEMNVSTLELGDSALYLCASSLTGQGGQPQHFGDGTRLSIL.

V and J are TRBV7-2 and TRBJ1-5; perhaps TRBD1 as D (6 bases). The germline V and J ends were trimmed by 4 bases and 3 bases, with 10 bases remaining between them. The V gene's germline CDR1 is SGHTA and CDR2 FQGNSA. The CDR3 has 14 amino acids. Here the CDR3 reads CASSSGQNNQPQHF. The CDR3 DNA is TGTGCCAGCAGCTCAGGACAGAACAATCAGCCCCAGCATTTT.

This chain connects TRBV5-8 to TRBJ1-5, with TRBD1 identical over 8 bases. V shed 5 bases and J 7 bases; nucleotides not matched to a gene: 17. The length of the CDR3 is 17 residues. From germline, CDR1 is SGHTS and CDR2 YDEGEE. CDR3: CASRLDRGRGDRQPQHF. DNA of the CDR3: TGTGCCAGCAGGCTTGACAGGGGACGAGGCGATAGGCAGCCCCAGCATTTT.

This clone was detected once. The chain employs TRBV5-5 and TRBJ1-4; D might be TRBD1 (6 bases). V lost 0 bases, J lost 2 bases, and 17 bases lay in between. The CDR3 totals 18 residues. The germline V gene encodes CDR1 SGHKS and CDR2 YYEKEE (reference sequence). As DNA, the CDR3 is TGTGCCAGCAGCTTGGATGGGGGCAGGTGGTACACTAATGAAAAACTGTTTTTT. Protein: CASSLDGGRWYTNEKLFF.

The V gene is TRBV23-1, the J gene TRBJ2-7, with a weak D call TRBD2 (6 bases). TRBV23-1 is an ORF, and what it does is uncertain. V was cut by 0 bases and J by 3 bases, with 12 bases left in between. The CDR3 is 15 residues long. DNA for the CDR3: TGCGCCAGCAGTCAATCGACGCGGGACCACTACGAGCAGTACTTC. Amino acid sequence: CASSQSTRDHYEQYF.